This entry features one T cell receptor (beta chain) sequence. This sample was included in a study of T cell responses to AZD1222 COVID-19 vaccine. Sequenced by immunoSEQ multiplex PCR; TCRdb stores in-frame clones only, minus some. The data show 120,000 to 150,000 clones, 88% seen once. This CDR3 is built from 13 residues. Germline V gene data show CDR1 as SGHDN and CDR2 as FVKESK. V was pared by 4 bases and J by 4 bases, with 11 bases between. The chain employs TRBV14 and TRBJ2-7; D gene unclear. The sample here was peripheral blood, taken 28 days after the second dose of the MenACWY control vaccine. The sequence derives from an adult who received the MenACWY meningococcal vaccine as a control. The CDR3: CASSRGRVYEQYF. Here the CDR3 DNA reads TGTGCCAGCAGCCGAGGACGGGTATACGAGCAGTACTTC.